The rows below give T cell receptor beta chains drawn from one sample of a study of T cell repertoires in cytomegalovirus infection. TCRdb independently ran MiXCR on the reads; one entry per CDR3 protein. The sample lists 400,000 or so distinct CDR3 sequences; 30% to 40% were seen once. The specimen sequenced was PBMCs. All receptors derive from a human donor in good health (CMV status not recorded). Some clones in this sample may be carry-over from other donors' samples. The CDR3 runs from the conserved cysteine through the conserved F or W. Each record gives: clone size, V gene, D gene, J gene, CDR3 length, CDR3 DNA, CDR3 protein. D genes are given only for firm matches. Rows give clone size only sometimes, using once, few, many, or a class for an expanded clone.

-,TRBV2,-,TRBJ1-6,15,TGTGCCAGCAGTGCGACAGCCACCTATAATTCACCCCTCCACTTT,CASSATATYNSPLHF
once,TRBV7-8,-,TRBJ1-6,18,TGTGCCAGCAGCTTAGCGGTGATCGGGAGACAGGATAATTCACCCCTCCACTTT,CASSLAVIGRQDNSPLHF
-,TRBV6-2/TRBV6-3,-,TRBJ2-7,13,TGTGCCAGCAGTTGGTTCGGGGGCTACGATCAGTACTTC,CASSWFGGYDQYF
few,TRBV28,TRBD1,TRBJ2-2,17,TGTGCCAGCAGTTTAGCAGGGACAGGGGAGAACACCGGGGAGCTGTTTTTT,CASSLAGTGENTGELFF
few,TRBV11-2,TRBD2,TRBJ2-2,15,TGTGCCAGCAACCCAAGCGGGAGGAACACCGGGGAGCTGTTTTTT,CASNPSGRNTGELFF
few,TRBV12-3/TRBV12-4,-,TRBJ1-2,14,TGTGCCAGCAGTGACAAGTCGGGGGTCTATGGCTACACCTTC,CASSDKSGVYGYTF
many,TRBV28,-,TRBJ1-4,16,TGTGCCAGCAGTTCACCAGGATCTGCAACTAATGAAAAACTGTTTTTT,CASSSPGSATNEKLFF
-,TRBV20-1,TRBD2,TRBJ2-7,16,TGCAGTGCTAGAGATCTGCGGACTAGCGACTCCTACGAGCAGTACTTC,CSARDLRTSDSYEQYF
many,TRBV18,-,TRBJ2-6,16,TGTGCCAGCTCACCACCATGGAGGTCTGGGGCCAACGTCCTGACTTTC,CASSPPWRSGANVLTF
-,TRBV5-4,TRBD2,TRBJ2-7,16,TGTGCCAGCAGCTTGGGATTAGCGGGAATCTCCTACGAGCAGTACTTC,CASSLGLAGISYEQYF
-,TRBV6-1,-,TRBJ1-1,15,TGTGCCAGCAGTGAAATTCGAGGGGCGAACACTGAAGCTTTCTTT,CASSEIRGANTEAFF
-,TRBV7-6,TRBD2,TRBJ2-1,16,TGTGCCAGCAGCAAGACCGGCGGTAGCGGGGATAATGAGCAGTTCTTC,CASSKTGGSGDNEQFF
many,TRBV7-9,TRBD2,TRBJ2-1,15,TGTGCCAGCAGCTTTTGGGATGCTAGCGGGGGGCCACGGTTCTTC,CASSFWDASGGPRFF
medium-sized,TRBV7-2,-,TRBJ1-6,14,TGTGCCAGCAGCTCGGGCCTGGTCGGTTCACCCCTCCACTTT,CASSSGLVGSPLHF
-,TRBV7-2,-,TRBJ2-5,14,TGTGCCAGCAGCCCCGACAGGAGTCAAGAGACCCAGTACTTC,CASSPDRSQETQYF
many,TRBV7-6,TRBD2,TRBJ2-7,15,TGTGCCAGCAGCTTAGGGACTAGCGGCTCCTACGAGCAGTACTTC,CASSLGTSGSYEQYF
few,TRBV9,TRBD1,TRBJ1-4,16,TGTGCCAGCAGCGTGGGGGCCACAGGGGCTAATGAAAAACTGTTTTTT,CASSVGATGANEKLFF
-,TRBV7-9,TRBD1,TRBJ2-5,16,TGTGCCAGCAGCTTAGCCGGGACAGGGGACCAAGAGACCCAGTACTTC,CASSLAGTGDQETQYF
-,TRBV7-9,-,TRBJ2-7,14,TGTGCCAGCGCCGAACAGGGTCACCTCCCGCGGCAGTACTTC,CASAEQGHLPRQYF
-,TRBV6-5,-,TRBJ1-4,13,TGTGCCAGCAGTTACTTGCCAGTTAAGGAACTGTTTTTT,CASSYLPVKELFF
few,TRBV28,-,TRBJ2-1,15,TGTGCCAGCAGTGGCTACTCGGGACCCACCAGTGAGCAGTTCTTC,CASSGYSGPTSEQFF
many,TRBV12-3/TRBV12-4,-,TRBJ1-2,15,TGTGCCAGCAGCCCAGTGGGGGAAGAGAACTATGGCTACACCTTC,CASSPVGEENYGYTF
-,TRBV18,-,TRBJ1-2,15,TGTGCCAGCTCCCTCGGGTCGGGCGCCGGGGGTGGCTACACCTTC,CASSLGSGAGGGYTF
few,TRBV7-6,-,TRBJ1-1,15,TGTGCCAGCAGCCCCGTCGGCGGGGTGAACACTGAAGCTTTCTTT,CASSPVGGVNTEAFF
-,TRBV18,-,TRBJ2-3,16,TGTGCCAGCTCACCACGAATACAGGGGAGGGCAGATACGCAGTATTTT,CASSPRIQGRADTQYF